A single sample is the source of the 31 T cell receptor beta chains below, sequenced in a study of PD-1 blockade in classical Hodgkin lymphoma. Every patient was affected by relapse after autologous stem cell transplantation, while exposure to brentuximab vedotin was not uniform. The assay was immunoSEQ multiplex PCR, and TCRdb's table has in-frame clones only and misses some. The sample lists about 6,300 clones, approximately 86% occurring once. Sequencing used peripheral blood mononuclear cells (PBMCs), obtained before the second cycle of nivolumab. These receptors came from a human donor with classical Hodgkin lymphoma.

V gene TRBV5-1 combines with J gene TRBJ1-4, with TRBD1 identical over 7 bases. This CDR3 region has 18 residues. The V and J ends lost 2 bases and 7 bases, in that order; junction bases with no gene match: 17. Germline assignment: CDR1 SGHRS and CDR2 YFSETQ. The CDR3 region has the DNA TGCGCCAGCAGCTTAGGGACAGTCCTGACCCGCGATCCTGAAAAACTGTTTTTT. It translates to CASSLGTVLTRDPEKLFF. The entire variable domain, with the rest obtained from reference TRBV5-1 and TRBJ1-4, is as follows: KAGVTQTPRYLIKTRGQQVTLSCSPISGHRSVSWYQQTPGQGLQFLFEYFSETQRNKGNFPGRFSGRQFSNSRSEMNVSTLELGDSALYLCASSLGTVLTRDPEKLFFGSGTQLSVL.

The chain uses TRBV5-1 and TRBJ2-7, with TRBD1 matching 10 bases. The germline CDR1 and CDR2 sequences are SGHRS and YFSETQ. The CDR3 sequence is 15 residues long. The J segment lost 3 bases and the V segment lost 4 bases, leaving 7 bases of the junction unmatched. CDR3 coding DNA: TGCGCCAGCAGCCCCGACAGGGGGCAGTTCTACGAGCAGTACGTC. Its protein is CASSPDRGQFYEQYV.

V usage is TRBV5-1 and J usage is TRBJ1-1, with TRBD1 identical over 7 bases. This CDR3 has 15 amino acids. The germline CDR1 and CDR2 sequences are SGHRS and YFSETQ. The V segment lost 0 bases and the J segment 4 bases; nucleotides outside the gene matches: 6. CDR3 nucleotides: TGCGCCAGCAGCTTGGTGGGCAGGGGGAGCACTGAAGCTTTCTTT. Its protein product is CASSLVGRGSTEAFF.

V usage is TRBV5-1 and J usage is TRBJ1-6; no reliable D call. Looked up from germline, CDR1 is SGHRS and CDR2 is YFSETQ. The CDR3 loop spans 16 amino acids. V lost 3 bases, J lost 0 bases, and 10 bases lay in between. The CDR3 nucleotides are TGCGCCAGCAGCTCCGGGGTAAGCTCCTATAATTCACCCCTCCACTTT. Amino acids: CASSSGVSSYNSPLHF.

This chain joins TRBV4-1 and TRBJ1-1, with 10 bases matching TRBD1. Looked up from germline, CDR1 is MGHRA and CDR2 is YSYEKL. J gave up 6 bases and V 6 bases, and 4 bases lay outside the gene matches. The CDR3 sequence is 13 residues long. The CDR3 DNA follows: TGCGCCAGCAGGGGGACAGGGGTATCTGAAGCTTTCTTT. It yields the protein CASRGTGVSEAFF.

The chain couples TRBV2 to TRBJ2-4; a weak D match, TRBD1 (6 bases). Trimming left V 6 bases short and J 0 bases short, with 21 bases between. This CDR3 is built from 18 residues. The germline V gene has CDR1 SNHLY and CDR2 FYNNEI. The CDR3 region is CASSLTPRDIRAKNIQYF. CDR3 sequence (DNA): TGTGCCAGCAGCCTAACCCCCCGGGACATAAGAGCCAAAAACATTCAGTACTTC.

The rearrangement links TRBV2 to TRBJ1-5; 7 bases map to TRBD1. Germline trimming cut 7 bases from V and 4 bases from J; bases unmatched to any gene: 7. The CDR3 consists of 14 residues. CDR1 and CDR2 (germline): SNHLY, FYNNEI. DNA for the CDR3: TGTGCCAGCACCAAGGAGACAGGGAATCAGCCCCAGCATTTT. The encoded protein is CASTKETGNQPQHF.

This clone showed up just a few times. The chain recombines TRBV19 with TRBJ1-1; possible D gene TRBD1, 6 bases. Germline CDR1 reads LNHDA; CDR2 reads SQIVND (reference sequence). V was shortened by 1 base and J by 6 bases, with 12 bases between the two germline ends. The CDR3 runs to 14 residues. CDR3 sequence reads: CASSIGQGMAEAFF. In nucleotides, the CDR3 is TGTGCCAGTAGTATAGGTCAGGGGATGGCTGAAGCTTTCTTT.

For the CDR3, the DNA is TGTGCCAGCAGCCCGACAGGGGGCAAAGGTGAAAAACTGTTTTTT. This sequence encodes CASSPTGGKGEKLFF. The rearrangement joins TRBV7-3 to TRBJ1-4, with 10 positions matching TRBD1. The CDR3 spans 15 residues. Germline values: CDR1 SGHTA, CDR2 FQGTGA. V lost 5 bases to trimming and J lost 7 bases; unmatched junction nucleotides: 7. Full variable domain (rest looked up from reference TRBV7-3 and TRBJ1-4): GAGVSQTPSNKVTEKGKYVELRCDPISGHTALYWYRQSLGQGPEFLIYFQGTGAADDSGLPNDRFFAVRPEGSVSTLKIQRTERGDSAVYLCASSPTGGKGEKLFFGSGTQLSVL.

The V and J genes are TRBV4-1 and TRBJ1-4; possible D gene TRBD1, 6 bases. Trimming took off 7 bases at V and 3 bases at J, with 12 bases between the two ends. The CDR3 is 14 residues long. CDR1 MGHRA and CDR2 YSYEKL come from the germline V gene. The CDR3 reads CASTRGPANEKLFF. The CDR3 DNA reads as TGCGCCAGCACCCGGGGGCCTGCTAATGAAAAACTGTTTTTT.

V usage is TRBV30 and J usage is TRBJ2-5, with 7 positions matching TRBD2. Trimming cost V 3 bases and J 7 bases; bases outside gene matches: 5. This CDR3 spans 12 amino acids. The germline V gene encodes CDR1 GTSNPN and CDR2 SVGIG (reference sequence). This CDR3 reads CAWSRERGTQYF. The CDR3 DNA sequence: TGTGCCTGGAGCCGGGAGCGGGGGACCCAGTACTTC. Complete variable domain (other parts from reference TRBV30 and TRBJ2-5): SQTIHQWPATLVQPVGSPLSLECTVEGTSNPNLYWYRQAAGRGLQLLFYSVGIGQISSEVPQNLSASRPQDRQFILSSKKLLLSDSGFYLCAWSRERGTQYFGPGTRLLVL.

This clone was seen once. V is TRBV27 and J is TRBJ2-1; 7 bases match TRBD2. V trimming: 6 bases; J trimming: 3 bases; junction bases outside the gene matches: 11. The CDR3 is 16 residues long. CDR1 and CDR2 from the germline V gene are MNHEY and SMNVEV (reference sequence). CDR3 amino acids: CASRTRGASGYNEQFF. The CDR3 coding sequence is TGTGCCAGCAGGACCCGCGGGGCTAGCGGCTACAATGAGCAGTTCTTC.

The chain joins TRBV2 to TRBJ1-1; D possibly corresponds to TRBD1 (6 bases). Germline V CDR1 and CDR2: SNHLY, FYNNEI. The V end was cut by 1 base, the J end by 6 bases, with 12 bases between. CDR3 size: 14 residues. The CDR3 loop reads CASSEEIGGAEAFF. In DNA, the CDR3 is TGTGCCAGCAGTGAAGAAATAGGGGGGGCTGAAGCTTTCTTT.

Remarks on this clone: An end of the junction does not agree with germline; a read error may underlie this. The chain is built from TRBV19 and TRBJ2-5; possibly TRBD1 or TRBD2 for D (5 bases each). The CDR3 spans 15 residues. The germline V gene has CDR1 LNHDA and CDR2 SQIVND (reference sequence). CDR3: CASSIGGSDQVTQYF. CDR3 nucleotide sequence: TGTGCCAGTAGTATAGGGGGGTCGGATCAAGTGACCCAGTACTTC.

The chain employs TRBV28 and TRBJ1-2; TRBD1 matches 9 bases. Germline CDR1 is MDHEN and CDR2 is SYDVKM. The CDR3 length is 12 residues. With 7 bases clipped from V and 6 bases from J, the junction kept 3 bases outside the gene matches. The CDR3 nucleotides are TGTGCCAGCACCCGGACAGGGGATGGCTACACCTTC. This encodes CASTRTGDGYTF.

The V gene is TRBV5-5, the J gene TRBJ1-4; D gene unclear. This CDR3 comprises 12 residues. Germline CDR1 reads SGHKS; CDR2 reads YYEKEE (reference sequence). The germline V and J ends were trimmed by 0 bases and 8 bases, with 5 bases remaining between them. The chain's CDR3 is CASSLVGEKLFF. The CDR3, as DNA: TGTGCCAGCAGCTTGGTGGGGGAAAAACTGTTTTTT.

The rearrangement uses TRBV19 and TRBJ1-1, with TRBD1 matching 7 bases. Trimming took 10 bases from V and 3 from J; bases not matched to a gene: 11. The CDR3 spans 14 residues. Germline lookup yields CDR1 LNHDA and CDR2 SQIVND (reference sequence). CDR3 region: CATPGGEWYTEAFF. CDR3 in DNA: TGTGCCACCCCAGGGGGTGAGTGGTACACTGAAGCTTTCTTT. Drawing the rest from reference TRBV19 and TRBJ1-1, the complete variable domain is DGGITQSPKYLFRKEGQNVTLSCEQNLNHDAMYWYRQDPGQGLRLIYYSQIVNDFQKGDIAEGYSVSREKKESFPLTVTSAQKNPTAFYLCATPGGEWYTEAFFGQGTRLTVV.

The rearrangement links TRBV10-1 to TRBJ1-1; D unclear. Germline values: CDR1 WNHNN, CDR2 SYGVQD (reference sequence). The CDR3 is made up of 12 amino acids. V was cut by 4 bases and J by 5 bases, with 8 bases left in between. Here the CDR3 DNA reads TGCGCCAGCAGTGCCCCCGGGACTGAAGCTTTCTTT. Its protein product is CASSAPGTEAFF.

In DNA, the CDR3 is TGTGCCAGTAGTAGGACAGGGGGAAGCTCTGGAAACACCATATATTTT. Residues: CASSRTGGSSGNTIYF. The chain recombines TRBV19 with TRBJ1-3; 10 positions agree with TRBD1. The CDR3 consists of 16 residues. Germline values: CDR1 LNHDA, CDR2 SQIVND (reference sequence). After removal of 4 bases from V and 0 bases from J, the junction contained 3 bases not matched to a gene.

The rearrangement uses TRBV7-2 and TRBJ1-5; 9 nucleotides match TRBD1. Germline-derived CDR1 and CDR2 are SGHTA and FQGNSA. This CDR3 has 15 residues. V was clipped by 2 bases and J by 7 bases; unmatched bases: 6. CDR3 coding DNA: TGTGCCAGCAGCTTATGGGGACAGGGAAAACAGCCCCAGCATTTT. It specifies CASSLWGQGKQPQHF.

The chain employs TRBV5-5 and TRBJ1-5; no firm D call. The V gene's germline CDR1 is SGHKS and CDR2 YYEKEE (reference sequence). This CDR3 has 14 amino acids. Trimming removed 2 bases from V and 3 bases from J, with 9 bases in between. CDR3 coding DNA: TGTGCCAGCAGCTTAAGGGAAGACAATCAGCCCCAGCATTTT. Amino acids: CASSLREDNQPQHF.

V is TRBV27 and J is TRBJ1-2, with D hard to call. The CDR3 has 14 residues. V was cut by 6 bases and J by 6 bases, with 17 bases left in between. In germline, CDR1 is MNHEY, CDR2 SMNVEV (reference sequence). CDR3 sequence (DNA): TGTGCCAGCAGCCCAAGAGGAGGGTATCATGGCTACACCTTC. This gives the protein CASSPRGGYHGYTF.

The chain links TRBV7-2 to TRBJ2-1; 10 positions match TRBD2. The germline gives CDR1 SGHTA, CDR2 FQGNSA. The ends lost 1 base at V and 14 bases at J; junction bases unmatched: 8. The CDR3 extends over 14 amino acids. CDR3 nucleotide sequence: TGTGCCAGCAGCTTAGGGCTAGCGGGAGAGGGCAAGTTCTTC. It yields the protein CASSLGLAGEGKFF.

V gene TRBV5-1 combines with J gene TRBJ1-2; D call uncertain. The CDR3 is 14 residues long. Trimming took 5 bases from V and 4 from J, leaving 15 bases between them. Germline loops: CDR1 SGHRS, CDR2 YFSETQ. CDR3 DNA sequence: TGCGCCAGCAGACGACCTGATATAGTCTATGGCTACACCTTC. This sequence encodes CASRRPDIVYGYTF. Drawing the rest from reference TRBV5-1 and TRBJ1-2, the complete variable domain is KAGVTQTPRYLIKTRGQQVTLSCSPISGHRSVSWYQQTPGQGLQFLFEYFSETQRNKGNFPGRFSGRQFSNSRSEMNVSTLELGDSALYLCASRRPDIVYGYTFGSGTRLTVV.

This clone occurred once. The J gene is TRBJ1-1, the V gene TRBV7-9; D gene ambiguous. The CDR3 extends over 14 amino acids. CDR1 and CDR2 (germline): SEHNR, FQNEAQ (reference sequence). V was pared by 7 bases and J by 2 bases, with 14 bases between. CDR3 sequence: CASTLPPLNTEAFF. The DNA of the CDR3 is TGTGCCAGCACATTACCCCCCCTTAACACTGAAGCTTTCTTT.

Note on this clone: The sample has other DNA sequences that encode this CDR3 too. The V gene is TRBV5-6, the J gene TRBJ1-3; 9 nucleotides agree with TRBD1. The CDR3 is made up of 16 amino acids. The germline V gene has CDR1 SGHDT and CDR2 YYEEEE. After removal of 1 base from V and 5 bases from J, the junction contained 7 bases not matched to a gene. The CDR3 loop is CASSLRGQGIRNTIYF. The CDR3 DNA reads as TGTGCCAGCAGCTTGAGAGGACAGGGGATCAGAAACACCATATATTTT.

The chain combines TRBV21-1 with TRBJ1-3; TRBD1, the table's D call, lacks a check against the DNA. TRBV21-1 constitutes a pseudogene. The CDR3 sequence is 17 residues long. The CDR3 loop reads CASSPGQVTSSGNTIYF. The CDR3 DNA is TGTGCCAGCAGTCCGGGACAGGTCACCTCCTCTGGAAACACCATATATTTT.

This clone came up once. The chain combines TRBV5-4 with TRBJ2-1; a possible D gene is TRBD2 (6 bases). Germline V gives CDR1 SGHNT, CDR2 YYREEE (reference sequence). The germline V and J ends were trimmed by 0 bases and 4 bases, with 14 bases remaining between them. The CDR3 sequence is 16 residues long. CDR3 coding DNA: TGTGCCAGCAGCTTGGGGCAGGGACTCCCGTACAATGAGCAGTTCTTC. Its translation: CASSLGQGLPYNEQFF.

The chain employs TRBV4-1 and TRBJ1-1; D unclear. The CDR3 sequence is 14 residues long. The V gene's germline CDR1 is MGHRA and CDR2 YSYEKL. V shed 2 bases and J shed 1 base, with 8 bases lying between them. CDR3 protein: CASSQPLRNTEAFF. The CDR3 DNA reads TGCGCCAGCAGCCAACCTCTAAGGAACACTGAAGCTTTCTTT.

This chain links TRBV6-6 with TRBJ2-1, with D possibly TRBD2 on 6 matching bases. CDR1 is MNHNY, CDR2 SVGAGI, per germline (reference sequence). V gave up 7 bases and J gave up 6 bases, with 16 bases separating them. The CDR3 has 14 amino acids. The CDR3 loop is CASTSGTDRNEQFF. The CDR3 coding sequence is TGTGCCAGCACCTCCGGGACTGACCGCAATGAGCAGTTCTTC.

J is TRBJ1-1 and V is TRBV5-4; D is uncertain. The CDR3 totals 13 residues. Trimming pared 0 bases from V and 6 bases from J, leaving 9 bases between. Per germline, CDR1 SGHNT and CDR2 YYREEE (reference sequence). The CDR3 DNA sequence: TGTGCCAGCAGCTTGGCCATGGGTGCTGAAGCTTTCTTT. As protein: CASSLAMGAEAFF. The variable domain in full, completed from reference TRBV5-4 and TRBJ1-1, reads ETGVTQSPTHLIKTRGQQVTLRCSSQSGHNTVSWYQQALGQGPQFIFQYYREEENGRGNFPPRFSGLQFPNYSSELNVNALELDDSALYLCASSLAMGAEAFFGQGTRLTVV.